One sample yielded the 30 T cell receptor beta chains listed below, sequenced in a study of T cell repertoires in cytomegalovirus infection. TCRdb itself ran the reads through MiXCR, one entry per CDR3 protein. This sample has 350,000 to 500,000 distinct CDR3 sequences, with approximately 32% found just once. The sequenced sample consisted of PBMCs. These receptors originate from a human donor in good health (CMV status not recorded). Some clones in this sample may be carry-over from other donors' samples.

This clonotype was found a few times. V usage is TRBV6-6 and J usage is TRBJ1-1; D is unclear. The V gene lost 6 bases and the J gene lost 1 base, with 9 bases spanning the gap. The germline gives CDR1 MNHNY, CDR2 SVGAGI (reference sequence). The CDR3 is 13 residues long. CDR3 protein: CASRTWGNTEAFF. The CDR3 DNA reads TGTGCCAGCAGGACGTGGGGGAACACTGAAGCTTTCTTT.

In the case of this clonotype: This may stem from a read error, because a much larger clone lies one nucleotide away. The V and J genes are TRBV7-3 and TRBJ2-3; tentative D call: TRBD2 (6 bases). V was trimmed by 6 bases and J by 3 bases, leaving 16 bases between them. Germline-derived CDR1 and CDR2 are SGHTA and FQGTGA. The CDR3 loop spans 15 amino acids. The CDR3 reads CASRPDGGHTDTQYF. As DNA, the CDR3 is TGTGCCAGCAGGCCAGACGGGGGTCATACAGATACGCAGTATTTT.

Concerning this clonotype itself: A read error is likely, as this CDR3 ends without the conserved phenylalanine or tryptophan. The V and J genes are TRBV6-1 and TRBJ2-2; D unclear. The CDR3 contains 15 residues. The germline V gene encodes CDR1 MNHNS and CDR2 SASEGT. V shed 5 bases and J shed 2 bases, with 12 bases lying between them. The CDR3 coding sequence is TGTGCCAGCAGTTACGTACCCTTAAACACCGGGGAGCTGTTTTTG. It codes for CASSYVPLNTGELFL.

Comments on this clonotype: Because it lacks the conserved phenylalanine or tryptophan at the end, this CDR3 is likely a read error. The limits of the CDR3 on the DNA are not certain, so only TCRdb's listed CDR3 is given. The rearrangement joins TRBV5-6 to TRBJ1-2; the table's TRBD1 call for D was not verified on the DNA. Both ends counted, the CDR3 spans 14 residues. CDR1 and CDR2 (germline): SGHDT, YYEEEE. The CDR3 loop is CASSYGQGADGYTL.

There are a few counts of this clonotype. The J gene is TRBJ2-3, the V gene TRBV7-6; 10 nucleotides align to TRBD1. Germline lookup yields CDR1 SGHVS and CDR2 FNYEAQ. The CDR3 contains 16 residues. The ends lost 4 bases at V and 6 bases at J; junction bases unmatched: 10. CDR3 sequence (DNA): TGTGCCAGCAGCTCACCGGGACAGGGGTACACCGATACGCAGTATTTT. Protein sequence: CASSSPGQGYTDTQYF.

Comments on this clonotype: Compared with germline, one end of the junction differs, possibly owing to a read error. The CDR3 nucleotides are TGTGTCAGCAGCTCCCGCGGGACCCAGTCGTACGAGAATTACTTC. Translating it yields CVSSSRGTQSYENYF. This chain uses TRBV7-2 with TRBJ2-7, with a tentative D call TRBD2 (6 bases). The CDR3 covers 15 residues. Germline V gene lookup returns CDR1 SGHTA and CDR2 FQGNSA.

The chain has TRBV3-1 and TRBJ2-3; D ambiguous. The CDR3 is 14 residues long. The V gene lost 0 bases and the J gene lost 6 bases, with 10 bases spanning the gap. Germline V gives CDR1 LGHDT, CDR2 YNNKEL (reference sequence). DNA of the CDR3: TGTGCCAGCAGCCAAGATGGTCCTAGGGATACGCAGTATTTT. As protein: CASSQDGPRDTQYF.

As DNA, the CDR3 is TGTGCCAGCTATCATCCTAACTATGGCTACACCTTC. Translated, it gives CASYHPNYGYTF. The rearrangement links TRBV12-3 or TRBV12-4 to TRBJ1-2, with D hard to call. V was trimmed by 8 bases and J by 0 bases, leaving 7 bases between them. The CDR3 sequence is 12 residues long.

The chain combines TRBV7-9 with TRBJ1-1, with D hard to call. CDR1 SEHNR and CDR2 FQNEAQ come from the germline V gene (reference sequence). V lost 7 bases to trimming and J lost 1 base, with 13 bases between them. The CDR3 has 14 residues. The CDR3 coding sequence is TGTGCCAGCATCCAATCAGACTGGAACACTGAAGCTTTCTTT. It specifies CASIQSDWNTEAFF.

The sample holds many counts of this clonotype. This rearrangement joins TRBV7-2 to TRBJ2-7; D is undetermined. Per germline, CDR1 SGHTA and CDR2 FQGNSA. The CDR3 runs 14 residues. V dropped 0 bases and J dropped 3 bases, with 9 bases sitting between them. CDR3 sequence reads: CASSLAGVSYEQYF. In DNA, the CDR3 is TGTGCCAGCAGCTTAGCAGGTGTCAGCTACGAGCAGTACTTC.

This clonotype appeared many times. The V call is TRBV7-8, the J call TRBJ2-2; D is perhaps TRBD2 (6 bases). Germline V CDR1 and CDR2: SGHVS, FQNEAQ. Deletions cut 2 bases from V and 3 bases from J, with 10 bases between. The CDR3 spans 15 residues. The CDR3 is CASSLSRRDTGELFF. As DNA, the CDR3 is TGTGCCAGCAGCTTATCCAGGAGGGACACCGGGGAGCTGTTTTTT.

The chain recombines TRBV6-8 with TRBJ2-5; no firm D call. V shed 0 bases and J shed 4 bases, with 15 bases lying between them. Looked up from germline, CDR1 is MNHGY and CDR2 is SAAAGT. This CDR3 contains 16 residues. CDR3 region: CASSYSDLIAGETQYF. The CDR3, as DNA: TGTGCCAGCAGTTACTCCGACTTGATAGCTGGAGAGACCCAGTACTTC.

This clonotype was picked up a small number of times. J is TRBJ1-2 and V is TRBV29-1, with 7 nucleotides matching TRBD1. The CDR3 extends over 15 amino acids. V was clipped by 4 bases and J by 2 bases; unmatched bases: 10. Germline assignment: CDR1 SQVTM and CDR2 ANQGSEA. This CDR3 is CSVALDRVENYGYTF. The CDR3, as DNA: TGCAGCGTTGCCCTTGACAGGGTCGAAAACTATGGCTACACCTTC.

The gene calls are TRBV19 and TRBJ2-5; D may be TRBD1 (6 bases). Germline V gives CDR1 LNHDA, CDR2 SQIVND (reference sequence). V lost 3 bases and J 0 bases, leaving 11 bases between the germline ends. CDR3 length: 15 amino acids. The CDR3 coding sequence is TGTGCCAGTAGTATGGACAGATATGACCAAGAGACCCAGTACTTC. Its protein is CASSMDRYDQETQYF. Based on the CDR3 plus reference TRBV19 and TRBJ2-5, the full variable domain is DGGITQSPKYLFRKEGQNVTLSCEQNLNHDAMYWYRQDPGQGLRLIYYSQIVNDFQKGDIAEGYSVSREKKESFPLTVTSAQKNPTAFYLCASSMDRYDQETQYFGPGTRLLVL.

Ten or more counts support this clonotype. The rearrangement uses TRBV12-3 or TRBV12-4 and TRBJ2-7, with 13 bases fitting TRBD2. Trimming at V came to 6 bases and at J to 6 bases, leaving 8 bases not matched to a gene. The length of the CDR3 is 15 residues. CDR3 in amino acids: CASSRPGLAGFEQYF. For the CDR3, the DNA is TGTGCCAGCAGCCGTCCGGGACTAGCGGGGTTCGAGCAGTACTTC.

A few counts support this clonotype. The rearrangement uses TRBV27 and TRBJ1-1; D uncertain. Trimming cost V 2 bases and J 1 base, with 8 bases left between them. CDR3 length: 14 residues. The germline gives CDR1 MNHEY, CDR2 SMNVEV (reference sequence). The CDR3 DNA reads TGTGCCAGCAGTTTAATTCGTTCGAACACTGAAGCTTTCTTT. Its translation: CASSLIRSNTEAFF.

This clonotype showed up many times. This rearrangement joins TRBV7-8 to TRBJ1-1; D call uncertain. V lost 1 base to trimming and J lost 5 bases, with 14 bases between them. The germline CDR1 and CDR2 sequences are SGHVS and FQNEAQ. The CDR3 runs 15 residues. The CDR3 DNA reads TGTGCCAGCAGCTTAGGTGTGTTTTCAAAGACTGAAGCTTTCTTT. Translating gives CASSLGVFSKTEAFF.

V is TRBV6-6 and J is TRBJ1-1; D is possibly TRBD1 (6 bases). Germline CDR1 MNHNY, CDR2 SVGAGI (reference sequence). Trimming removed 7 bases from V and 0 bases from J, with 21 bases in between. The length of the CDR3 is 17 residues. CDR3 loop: CASIQFQGPLVNTEAFF. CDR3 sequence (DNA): TGTGCCAGCATTCAATTCCAGGGGCCTCTTGTGAACACTGAAGCTTTCTTT.

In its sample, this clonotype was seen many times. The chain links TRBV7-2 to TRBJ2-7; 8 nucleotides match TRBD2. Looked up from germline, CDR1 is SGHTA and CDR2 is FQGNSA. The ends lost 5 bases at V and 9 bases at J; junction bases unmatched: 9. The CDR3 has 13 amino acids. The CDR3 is CASSPSGGVVQYF. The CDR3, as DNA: TGTGCCAGCAGCCCAAGCGGGGGAGTTGTGCAGTACTTC.

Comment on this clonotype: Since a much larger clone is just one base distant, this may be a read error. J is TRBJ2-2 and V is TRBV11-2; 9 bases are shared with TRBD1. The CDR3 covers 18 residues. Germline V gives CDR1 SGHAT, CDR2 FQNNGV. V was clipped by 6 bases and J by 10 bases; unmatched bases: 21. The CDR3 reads CASSFRARDRDFLEELFF. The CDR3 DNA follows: TGTGCCAGCAGTTTTCGCGCTCGGGACAGGGATTTTTTAGAGGAGCTGTTTTTT.

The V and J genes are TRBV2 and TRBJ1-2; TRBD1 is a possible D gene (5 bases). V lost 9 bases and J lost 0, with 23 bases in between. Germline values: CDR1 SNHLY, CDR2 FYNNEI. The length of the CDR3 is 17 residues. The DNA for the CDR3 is TGTGCCAGAGCGGGGGTGAGGTTAAAAACTTCTAACTATGGCTACACCTTC. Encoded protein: CARAGVRLKTSNYGYTF. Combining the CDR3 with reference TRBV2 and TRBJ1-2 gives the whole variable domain EPEVTQTPSHQVTQMGQEVILRCVPISNHLYFYWYRQILGQKVEFLVSFYNNEISEKSEIFDDQFSVERPDGSNFTLKIRSTKLEDSAMYFCARAGVRLKTSNYGYTFGSGTRLTVV.

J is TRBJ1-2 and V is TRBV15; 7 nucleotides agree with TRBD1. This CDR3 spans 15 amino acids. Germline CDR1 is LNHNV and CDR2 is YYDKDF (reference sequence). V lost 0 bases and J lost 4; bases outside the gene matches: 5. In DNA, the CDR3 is TGTGCCACCAGCAGAGATGGGGACAGCCTCTATGGCTACACCTTC. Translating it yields CATSRDGDSLYGYTF.

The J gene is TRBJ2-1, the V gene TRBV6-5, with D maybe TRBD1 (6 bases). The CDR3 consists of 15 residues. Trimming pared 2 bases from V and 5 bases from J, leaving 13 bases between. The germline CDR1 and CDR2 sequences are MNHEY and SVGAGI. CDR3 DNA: TGTGCCAGCAGTTACGTGGGGGCTGGTAACAATGAGCAGTTCTTC. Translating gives CASSYVGAGNNEQFF.

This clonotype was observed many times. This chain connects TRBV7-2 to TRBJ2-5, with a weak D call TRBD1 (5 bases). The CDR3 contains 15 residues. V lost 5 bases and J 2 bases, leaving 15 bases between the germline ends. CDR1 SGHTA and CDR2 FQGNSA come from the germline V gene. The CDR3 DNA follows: TGTGCCAGCAGCACTCGGGTCAGGGAACAAGAGACCCAGTACTTC. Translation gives CASSTRVREQETQYF.

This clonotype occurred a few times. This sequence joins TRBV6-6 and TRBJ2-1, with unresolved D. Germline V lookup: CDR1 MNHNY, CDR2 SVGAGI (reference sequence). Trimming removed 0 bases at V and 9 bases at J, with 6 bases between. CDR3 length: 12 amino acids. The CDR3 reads CASSYSAAEQFF. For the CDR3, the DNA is TGTGCCAGCAGTTACTCCGCGGCTGAGCAGTTCTTC.

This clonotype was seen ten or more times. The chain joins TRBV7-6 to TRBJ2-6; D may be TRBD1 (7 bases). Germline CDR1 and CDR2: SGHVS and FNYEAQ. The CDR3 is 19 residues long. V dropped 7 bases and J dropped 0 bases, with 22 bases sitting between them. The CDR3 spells CASTLEPGGLRSGANVLTF. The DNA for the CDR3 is TGTGCCAGCACTTTAGAGCCAGGGGGGCTTCGCTCTGGGGCCAACGTCCTGACTTTC.

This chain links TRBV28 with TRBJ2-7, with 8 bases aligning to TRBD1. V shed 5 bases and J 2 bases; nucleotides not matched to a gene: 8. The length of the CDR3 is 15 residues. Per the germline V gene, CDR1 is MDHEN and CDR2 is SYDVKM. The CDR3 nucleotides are TGTGCCAGCAGTACTCCGACAGGGGCCCCCTACGAGCAGTACTTC. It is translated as CASSTPTGAPYEQYF.

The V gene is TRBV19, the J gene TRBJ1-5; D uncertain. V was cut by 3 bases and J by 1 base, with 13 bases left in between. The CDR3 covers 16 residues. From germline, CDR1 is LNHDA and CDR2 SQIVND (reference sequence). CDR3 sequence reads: CASSMGRRGSNQPQHF. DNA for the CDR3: TGTGCCAGTAGTATGGGCCGGAGAGGCAGCAATCAGCCCCAGCATTTT.

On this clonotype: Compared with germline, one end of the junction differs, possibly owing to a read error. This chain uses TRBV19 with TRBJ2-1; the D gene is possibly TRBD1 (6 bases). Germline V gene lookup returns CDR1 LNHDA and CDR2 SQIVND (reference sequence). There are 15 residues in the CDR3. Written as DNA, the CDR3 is TGTGCCAGTAGTGTCGACAGGAGCTCCTACAATGCGCAGTTCTTC. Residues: CASSVDRSSYNAQFF.

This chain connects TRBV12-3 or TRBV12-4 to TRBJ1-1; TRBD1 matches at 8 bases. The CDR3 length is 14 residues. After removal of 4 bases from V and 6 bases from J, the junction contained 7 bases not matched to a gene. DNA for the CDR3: TGTGCCAGCAGTTCAAGGACAGGGTTCGCTGAAGCTTTCTTT. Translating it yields CASSSRTGFAEAFF.